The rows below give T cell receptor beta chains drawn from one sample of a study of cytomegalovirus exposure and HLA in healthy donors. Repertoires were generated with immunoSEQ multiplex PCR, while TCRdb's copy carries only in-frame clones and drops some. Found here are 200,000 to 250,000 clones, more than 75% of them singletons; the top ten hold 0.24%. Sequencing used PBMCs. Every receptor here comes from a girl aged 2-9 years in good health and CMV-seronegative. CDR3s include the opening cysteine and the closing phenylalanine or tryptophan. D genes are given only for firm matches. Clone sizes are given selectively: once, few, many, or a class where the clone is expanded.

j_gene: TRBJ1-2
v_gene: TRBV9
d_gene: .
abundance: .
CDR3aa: CASGLHGRGYTF
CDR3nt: TGTGCCAGCGGCCTTCACGGGAGAGGCTACACCTTC

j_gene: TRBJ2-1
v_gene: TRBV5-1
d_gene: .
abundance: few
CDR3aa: CASLPRPGLGKQAQFF
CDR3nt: TGCGCCAGCTTACCCCGGCCGGGACTCGGCAAACAGGCGCAGTTCTTC

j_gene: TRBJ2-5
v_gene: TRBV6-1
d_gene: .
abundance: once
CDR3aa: CASSPGQKETQYF
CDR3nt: TGTGCCAGCAGTCCTGGACAAAAAGAGACCCAGTACTTC

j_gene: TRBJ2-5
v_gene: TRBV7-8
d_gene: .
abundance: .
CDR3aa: CASSLGLETQYF
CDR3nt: TGTGCCAGCAGCTTGGGACTCGAGACCCAGTACTTC

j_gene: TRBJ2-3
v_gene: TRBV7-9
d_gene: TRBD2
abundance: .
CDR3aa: CASSFSLAGTDTQYF
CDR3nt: TGTGCCAGCAGCTTCAGTCTAGCGGGGACAGATACGCAGTATTTT

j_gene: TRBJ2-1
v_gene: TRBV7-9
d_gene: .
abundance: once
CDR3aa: CASSLVVRGNEQFF
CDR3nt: TGTGCCAGCAGCTTAGTGGTTAGGGGCAATGAGCAGTTCTTC

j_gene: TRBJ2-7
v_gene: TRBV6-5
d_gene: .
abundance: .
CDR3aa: CASSPSKGLGREQYF
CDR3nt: TGTGCCAGCAGCCCTAGTAAGGGACTGGGTAGAGAGCAGTACTTC

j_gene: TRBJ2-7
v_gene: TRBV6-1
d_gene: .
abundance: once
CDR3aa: CASSERFAGISYEQYF
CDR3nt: TGTGCCAGCAGTGAAAGGTTCGCAGGGATTTCCTACGAGCAGTACTTC

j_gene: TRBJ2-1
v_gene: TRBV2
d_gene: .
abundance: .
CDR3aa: CASSTRRSSYNEQFF
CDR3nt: TGTGCCAGCAGTACTCGAAGGAGCTCCTACAATGAGCAGTTCTTC

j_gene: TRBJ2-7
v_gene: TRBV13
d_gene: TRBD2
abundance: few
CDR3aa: CASSFREGYEQYF
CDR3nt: TGTGCCAGCAGCTTTAGGGAGGGGTACGAGCAGTACTTC

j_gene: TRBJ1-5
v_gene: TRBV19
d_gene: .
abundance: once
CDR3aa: CASSIEGKERQPQHF
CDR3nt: TGTGCCAGTAGTATAGAGGGCAAGGAACGTCAGCCCCAGCATTTT

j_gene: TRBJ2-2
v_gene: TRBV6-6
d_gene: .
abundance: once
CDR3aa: CASIDNSGPTGELFF
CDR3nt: TGTGCCAGCATTGATAATAGTGGTCCCACCGGGGAGCTGTTTTTT

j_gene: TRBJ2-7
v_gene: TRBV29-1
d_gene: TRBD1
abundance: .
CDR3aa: CSVEDRGSYEQYF
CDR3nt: TGCAGCGTTGAGGACAGGGGATCCTACGAGCAGTACTTC

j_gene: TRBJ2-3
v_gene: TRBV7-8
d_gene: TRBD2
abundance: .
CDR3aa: CASSLGLGRTDTQYF
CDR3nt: TGTGCCAGCAGTCTTGGACTAGGTCGCACAGATACGCAGTATTTT

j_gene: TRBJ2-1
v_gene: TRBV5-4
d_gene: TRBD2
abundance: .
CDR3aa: CASTTSGGLQFF
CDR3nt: TGTGCCAGCACTACTAGCGGGGGGCTCCAGTTCTTC

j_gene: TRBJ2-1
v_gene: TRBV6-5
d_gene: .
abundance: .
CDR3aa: CASSYSGHRPLNEQFF
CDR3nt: TGTGCCAGCAGTTACTCTGGGCACAGACCCCTCAATGAGCAGTTCTTC

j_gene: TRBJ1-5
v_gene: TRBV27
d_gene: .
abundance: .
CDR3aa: CASSGLSSNQPQHF
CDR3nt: TGTGCCAGCAGTGGACTCAGTAGCAATCAGCCCCAGCATTTT

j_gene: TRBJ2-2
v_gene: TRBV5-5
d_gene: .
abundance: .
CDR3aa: CASSLTGSTNTGELFF
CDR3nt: TGTGCCAGCAGCCTAACCGGGTCTACGAACACCGGGGAGCTGTTTTTT

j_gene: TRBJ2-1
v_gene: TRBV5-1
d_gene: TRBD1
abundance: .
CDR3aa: CASGRTGDPSNEQFF
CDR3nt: TGCGCCAGCGGCCGAACAGGGGATCCCTCCAATGAGCAGTTCTTC

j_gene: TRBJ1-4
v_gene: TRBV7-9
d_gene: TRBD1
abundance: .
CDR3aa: CASSPDRGWNEKLFF
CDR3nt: TGCGCCAGCAGCCCAGACAGGGGGTGGAATGAAAAACTGTTTTTT

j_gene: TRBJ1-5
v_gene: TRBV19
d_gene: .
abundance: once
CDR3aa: CASSIAGGYQPQHF
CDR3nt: TGTGCCAGTAGTATAGCGGGGGGCTATCAGCCCCAGCATTTT

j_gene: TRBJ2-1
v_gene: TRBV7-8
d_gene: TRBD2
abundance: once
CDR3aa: CASTPSRGGERGSSYNEQFF
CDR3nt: TGTGCCAGCACCCCCAGCAGGGGAGGGGAGCGGGGGAGCTCCTACAATGAGCAGTTCTTC

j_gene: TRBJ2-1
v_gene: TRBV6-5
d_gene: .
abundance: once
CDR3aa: CASSSRAPRVNEQFF
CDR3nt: TGTGCCAGCAGTTCCCGGGCCCCGAGGGTCAATGAGCAGTTCTTC

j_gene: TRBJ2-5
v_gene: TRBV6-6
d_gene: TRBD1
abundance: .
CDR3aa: CASSTDRGRIQETQYF
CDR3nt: TGTGCCAGCAGTACCGACAGGGGGCGAATTCAAGAGACCCAGTACTTC

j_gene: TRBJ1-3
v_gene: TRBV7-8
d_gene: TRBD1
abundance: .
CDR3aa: CASSLRRDRAGNTIYF
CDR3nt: TGTGCCAGCAGCTTGAGACGGGACAGGGCTGGAAACACCATATATTTT

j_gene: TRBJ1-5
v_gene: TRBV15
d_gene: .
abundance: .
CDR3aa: CATSRGGNIAQPQHF
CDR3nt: TGTGCCACCAGCAGAGGAGGAAACATAGCACAGCCCCAGCATTTT